These 15 T cell receptor beta chains share one sample of origin, sequenced in a study of T cells after yellow fever vaccination. TCRdb itself ran the 5' RACE reads through MiXCR, one entry per CDR3 protein. The table shows 250,000 to 400,000 distinct CDR3 sequences, with 3.5% to 4.5% occurring only once. The material was PBMCs, obtained 15 days after the yellow fever booster vaccination. The receptors come from a man younger than 35 who received the YFV17D yellow fever vaccine.

The chain is built from TRBV11-1 and TRBJ2-3; the match to TRBD1 covers 10 bases. The trim removed 5 bases at V and 4 bases at J, leaving 12 bases unmatched. Germline lookup yields CDR1 SGHAT and CDR2 FQDESV (reference sequence). CDR3 length equals 17 residues. The CDR3 protein is CASSTRMGQGIADTQYF. The CDR3 DNA reads TGTGCCAGCAGCACCCGGATGGGACAGGGGATCGCAGATACGCAGTATTTT.

Ten or more counts support this clonotype. The chain links TRBV6-2 or TRBV6-3 to TRBJ1-2; no firm D call. The germline gives CDR1 MNHEY, CDR2 SVGEGT. This CDR3 contains 16 residues. Trimming stripped 7 bases from V and 4 bases from J, with 22 bases between. The CDR3 here is CASTFTLGGLTYGYTF. In DNA form, the CDR3 reads TGTGCCAGCACCTTTACCTTGGGCGGATTGACCTATGGCTACACCTTC.

Many counts were recorded for this clonotype. The J gene is TRBJ2-1, the V gene TRBV25-1; 15 bases align to TRBD2. V shed 8 bases and J 5 bases; nucleotides not matched to a gene: 1. CDR3 length equals 14 residues. Germline CDR1 MGHDK, CDR2 SYGVNS. CDR3 sequence: CASGTSGGHNEQFF. The CDR3, as DNA: TGTGCCAGCGGGACTAGCGGGGGGCACAATGAGCAGTTCTTC.

J is TRBJ2-5 and V is TRBV4-1; a weak D match, TRBD1 (5 bases). CDR1 MGHRA and CDR2 YSYEKL come from the germline V gene. Trimming cost V 3 bases and J 5 bases, with 13 bases left between them. The CDR3 loop spans 14 amino acids. As DNA, the CDR3 is TGCGCCAGCAGCCACCCTGACAGCGTGGAGACCCAGTACTTC. Residues: CASSHPDSVETQYF.

Many counts were recorded for this clonotype. CDR3 in amino acids: CATSDLRGGGKAYNEQFF. In DNA, the CDR3 is TGTGCCACCAGTGATTTGCGAGGGGGCGGGAAAGCCTACAATGAGCAGTTCTTC. The gene calls are TRBV24-1 and TRBJ2-1, with D perhaps TRBD1 (7 bases). The germline V gene has CDR1 KGHDR and CDR2 SFDVKD. With 0 bases removed from V and 2 bases from J, the gap between germline ends came to 16 bases. This CDR3 comprises 18 residues.

This clonotype appeared many times. The chain is built from TRBV12-5 and TRBJ1-2; D gene uncertain. Trimming pared 5 bases from V and 8 bases from J, leaving 18 bases between. Germline assignment: CDR1 LGHNT and CDR2 FRNRAP. CDR3 size: 14 residues. This chain's CDR3 is CASGGGVLSAGYTF. The CDR3 DNA reads TGTGCTAGTGGTGGCGGGGTCCTGAGCGCCGGCTACACCTTC.

This clonotype was observed at least ten times. The CDR3 sequence: CASIPSGGETQYF. Here the CDR3 DNA reads TGTGCCAGCATCCCGAGCGGGGGTGAGACCCAGTACTTC. The chain uses TRBV6-6 and TRBJ2-5, with 8 nucleotides matching TRBD2. The J segment lost 5 bases and the V segment lost 7 bases, leaving 6 bases of the junction unmatched. The CDR3 is made up of 13 amino acids. Looked up from germline, CDR1 is MNHNY and CDR2 is SVGAGI (reference sequence).

This clonotype was seen ten or more times. The V call is TRBV5-1, the J call TRBJ2-5; a weak D match, TRBD1 (6 bases). The germline CDR1 and CDR2 sequences are SGHRS and YFSETQ. The CDR3 runs 16 residues. Trimming shortened V by 4 bases and J by 1 base, and 17 bases separated the two germline ends. CDR3 bases: TGCGCCAGCAGCCCAAACGGTCTCAGGGGCCAAGAGACCCAGTACTTC. This translates into CASSPNGLRGQETQYF.

V gene TRBV3-1 combines with J gene TRBJ2-1, with TRBD1 matching over 8 bases. CDR1 is LGHDT and CDR2 is YNNKEL in the germline V gene (reference sequence). J was trimmed by 8 bases and V by 1 base; bases with no gene match: 7. This CDR3 is built from 15 residues. CDR3 residues: CASSQGTGRRYEQFF. The CDR3, as DNA: TGTGCCAGCAGCCAAGGGACAGGGAGGCGGTATGAGCAGTTCTTC.

This clonotype was detected many times. The genes are TRBV5-1 and TRBJ2-7; 10 bases map to TRBD1. Per germline, CDR1 SGHRS and CDR2 YFSETQ. J was trimmed by 2 bases and V by 4 bases; bases with no gene match: 3. The CDR3 contains 14 residues. The CDR3 bases are TGCGCCAGCAGCGTGGGACAGGGGACCTACGAGCAGTACTTC. Amino acid sequence: CASSVGQGTYEQYF.

This clonotype was picked up a small number of times. V gene TRBV12-3 or TRBV12-4 combines with J gene TRBJ1-2, with D hard to call. The CDR3 covers 11 residues. V lost 3 bases to trimming and J lost 7 bases, with 6 bases between them. CDR3 loop: CASSLGAGYTF. In nucleotides, the CDR3 is TGTGCCAGCAGTTTGGGCGCTGGCTACACCTTC.

The chain carries TRBV25-1 and TRBJ1-6; D is undetermined. Trimming pared 11 bases from V and 2 bases from J, leaving 10 bases between. The germline V gene encodes CDR1 MGHDK and CDR2 SYGVNS. This CDR3 contains 13 residues. CDR3 coding DNA: TGTGCCGCCCGAGAGACCTATAATTCACCCCTCCACTTT. It encodes CAARETYNSPLHF.

The rearrangement joins TRBV7-3 to TRBJ1-5; tentatively, D is TRBD1 (5 bases). CDR3 length: 14 amino acids. The ends were cut back, 5 bases at V and 5 bases at J, with 13 bases in the middle. Germline values: CDR1 SGHTA, CDR2 FQGTGA. The chain's CDR3 is CASSAQGGDQPQHF. CDR3 nucleotides: TGTGCCAGCAGCGCCCAGGGCGGGGATCAGCCCCAGCATTTT.

In this sample, this clonotype turned up many times. The chain combines TRBV6-2 or TRBV6-3 with TRBJ1-4; maybe TRBD1 (5 bases). Germline CDR1 and CDR2: MNHEY and SVGEGT. The CDR3 loop spans 15 amino acids. V gave up 5 bases and J gave up 3 bases, with 13 bases separating them. The CDR3 DNA sequence: TGTGCCAGCAGTCAACAGGTCGGGGCTAATGAAAAACTGTTTTTT. It specifies CASSQQVGANEKLFF.

V usage is TRBV27 and J usage is TRBJ2-7; tentatively, D is TRBD2 (5 bases). In germline, CDR1 is MNHEY, CDR2 SMNVEV (reference sequence). CDR3 length: 14 amino acids. The V end was cut by 5 bases, the J end by 2 bases, with 13 bases between. The CDR3 DNA reads as TGTGCCAGCAGTACCCTCGGGGTCCCCTACGAGCAGTACTTC. It specifies CASSTLGVPYEQYF.